The 24 T cell receptor beta chains reported below all come from one sample, sequenced in a study of blood T cell repertoires in COVID-19. Produced via immunoSEQ multiplex PCR; TCRdb's table is partial and in-frame only. Of about 210,000 clones listed, 89% are singletons. The material sequenced was peripheral blood. These receptors all come from a woman in her thirties or forties with acute or convalescent COVID-19.

CDR3 amino acids: CASSQEYSGRETQYF. CDR3 coding DNA: TGCGCCAGCAGCCAAGAATACTCAGGGCGGGAGACCCAGTACTTC. The chain carries TRBV4-1 and TRBJ2-5; D possibly corresponds to TRBD1 (5 bases). Per the germline V gene, CDR1 is MGHRA and CDR2 is YSYEKL. The CDR3 extends over 15 amino acids. V dropped 0 bases and J dropped 5 bases, with 13 bases sitting between them.

V is TRBV10-2 and J is TRBJ1-2, with 7 bases matching TRBD1. CDR1 WSHSY and CDR2 SAAADI come from the germline V gene. J lost 4 bases, V lost 2 bases, and 7 bases had no gene match. The CDR3 sequence is 15 residues long. This CDR3 is CASSEHPQGPYGYTF. The CDR3 DNA reads as TGCGCCAGCAGTGAGCACCCACAGGGGCCCTATGGCTACACCTTC.

The genes are TRBV2 and TRBJ1-6, with D unresolved. This CDR3 has 13 residues. V lost 0 bases to trimming and J lost 10 bases, with 7 bases between them. CDR1 SNHLY and CDR2 FYNNEI come from the germline V gene. The CDR3 is CASSEAWASPLHF. CDR3 nucleotide sequence: TGTGCCAGCAGTGAAGCCTGGGCCTCACCCCTCCACTTT.

J is TRBJ1-2 and V is TRBV19; 11 nucleotides match TRBD1. CDR3 length: 14 amino acids. Germline V gene sequence: CDR1 LNHDA, CDR2 SQIVND (reference sequence). V was clipped by 6 bases and J by 5 bases; unmatched bases: 5. CDR3 sequence reads: CASRPGQGVYGYTF. CDR3 DNA sequence: TGTGCCAGTAGGCCGGGACAGGGGGTTTATGGCTACACCTTC.

V and J are TRBV2 and TRBJ2-3; D may be TRBD2 (6 bases). The CDR3 contains 13 residues. V was clipped by 8 bases and J by 4 bases, with 13 bases between them. Germline loops: CDR1 SNHLY, CDR2 FYNNEI. CDR3 sequence reads: CASGGGGADTQYF. CDR3 coding DNA: TGTGCCAGCGGTGGAGGAGGGGCAGATACGCAGTATTTT.

The chain joins TRBV2 to TRBJ2-7; D may be TRBD1 (6 bases). CDR1 is SNHLY, CDR2 FYNNEI, per germline. The V end lost 5 bases, the J end lost 0 bases, and 11 bases lay between the germline ends. The length of the CDR3 is 14 residues. Here the CDR3 DNA reads TGTGCCAGCAGTCGGGACAAGAGCTCCTACGAGCAGTACGTC. Translation gives CASSRDKSSYEQYV.

This CDR3 is CASSLAGRGENEQFF. The CDR3 DNA follows: TGTGCCAGCAGCTTGGCGGGGCGGGGGGAAAATGAGCAGTTCTTC. The chain combines TRBV5-4 with TRBJ2-1; 8 nucleotides line up with TRBD2. V lost 0 bases to trimming and J lost 7 bases; unmatched junction nucleotides: 6. Germline CDR1 SGHNT, CDR2 YYREEE (reference sequence). This CDR3 comprises 15 residues.

The J gene is TRBJ1-1, the V gene TRBV19, with 9 bases fitting TRBD1. The CDR3 is made up of 15 amino acids. CDR1 is LNHDA and CDR2 is SQIVND in the germline V gene (reference sequence). After removal of 4 bases from V and 5 bases from J, the junction contained 8 bases not matched to a gene. CDR3 nucleotide sequence: TGTGCCAGTAGTAGGAAGAGACAGGGGGAGACTGAAGCTTTCTTT. Translation gives CASSRKRQGETEAFF.

This clone was detected once. The rearrangement joins TRBV10-2 to TRBJ2-3; D possibly corresponds to TRBD1 (5 bases). The CDR3 is made up of 14 amino acids. The V gene lost 2 bases and the J gene lost 1 base, with 7 bases spanning the gap. The germline V gene has CDR1 WSHSY and CDR2 SAAADI. The CDR3 protein is CASSEGARTDTQYF. DNA for the CDR3: TGCGCCAGCAGTGAGGGGGCACGCACAGATACGCAGTATTTT.

The CDR3 DNA reads TGTGCCAGCAGCCCCTACACTGAAGCTTTCTTT. Translating gives CASSPYTEAFF. This rearrangement joins TRBV7-2 to TRBJ1-1; D gene uncertain. The germline V gene has CDR1 SGHTA and CDR2 FQGNSA. This CDR3 contains 11 residues. The ends were cut back, 5 bases at V and 3 bases at J, with 4 bases in the middle.

The chain couples TRBV9 to TRBJ1-1; TRBD1 is a possible D gene (5 bases). The CDR3 totals 12 residues. The ends were cut back, 8 bases at V and 3 bases at J, with 11 bases in the middle. Germline loops: CDR1 SGDLS, CDR2 YYNGEE. The CDR3 loop reads CASTPTDTEAFF. As DNA, the CDR3 is TGTGCCAGTACCCCGACAGACACTGAAGCTTTCTTT.

The V gene is TRBV6-5, the J gene TRBJ1-2; 8 bases match TRBD1. Germline lookup yields CDR1 MNHEY and CDR2 SVGAGI. Losses at the gene ends were 5 bases for V and 4 bases for J; bases not matched to a gene: 9. CDR3 length: 15 residues. The CDR3 bases are TGTGCCAGCAGTCGTCAGGGGGCGCAGGTCTATGGCTACACCTTC. Its protein product is CASSRQGAQVYGYTF.

The chain links TRBV24-1 to TRBJ2-1, with D unresolved. Germline values: CDR1 KGHDR, CDR2 SFDVKD. This CDR3 spans 13 amino acids. Trimming removed 4 bases from V and 8 bases from J, with 11 bases in between. The CDR3 region is CATSDPGRYEQFF. In DNA form, the CDR3 reads TGTGCCACCAGTGACCCTGGCCGCTATGAGCAGTTCTTC.

J is TRBJ2-7 and V is TRBV5-5, with 7 bases aligning to TRBD2. The CDR3 totals 14 residues. Per the germline V gene, CDR1 is SGHKS and CDR2 is YYEKEE (reference sequence). V gave up 7 bases and J gave up 0 bases; unmatched junction bases: 7. CDR3 bases: TGTGCCAGCTCAGCGGGGTATTCCTCCTACGAGCAGTACGTC. It yields the protein CASSAGYSSYEQYV.

This clone has just a few counts. The chain is built from TRBV4-1 and TRBJ1-2; a possible D gene is TRBD1 (6 bases). CDR1 is MGHRA and CDR2 is YSYEKL in the germline V gene. This CDR3 has 14 amino acids. V was pared by 3 bases and J by 4 bases, with 12 bases between. As DNA, the CDR3 is TGCGCCAGCAGCCACTTGGGACATAGCTATGGCTACACCTTC. As protein: CASSHLGHSYGYTF.

V is TRBV5-6 and J is TRBJ1-2; 7 bases are shared with TRBD1. This CDR3 has 14 residues. Germline loops: CDR1 SGHDT, CDR2 YYEEEE. J lost 6 bases, V lost 4 bases, and 9 bases had no gene match. CDR3 DNA sequence: TGTGCCAGCAGCCCGGGGATAGGGGGCCATGGCTACACCTTC. Protein sequence: CASSPGIGGHGYTF.

The gene calls are TRBV10-1 and TRBJ1-3; tentatively, D is TRBD1 (6 bases). Germline-derived CDR1 and CDR2 are WNHNN and SYGVQD (reference sequence). Trimming took off 3 bases at V and 0 bases at J, with 12 bases between the two ends. This CDR3 comprises 16 residues. The CDR3 protein is CASSDQGTSSGNTIYF. As DNA, the CDR3 is TGCGCCAGCAGTGATCAGGGGACGAGCTCTGGAAACACCATATATTTT.

This clone was seen a single time. V and J are TRBV5-6 and TRBJ1-2, with D possibly being TRBD1 (6 bases). Trimming took 3 bases from V and 8 from J, leaving 11 bases between them. Germline V gene lookup returns CDR1 SGHDT and CDR2 YYEEEE. This CDR3 comprises 12 residues. CDR3 region: CASSSDSRGYTF. The CDR3 DNA follows: TGTGCCAGCAGCTCGGACAGTCGGGGCTACACCTTC.

The J gene is TRBJ1-4, the V gene TRBV27, with TRBD1 matching over 8 bases. This CDR3 is built from 14 residues. V dropped 5 bases and J dropped 8; count of bases not matched to a gene: 7. Germline CDR1 reads MNHEY; CDR2 reads SMNVEV (reference sequence). DNA of the CDR3: TGTGCCAGCAGTCCAAGCAGGGGGCCAGAAAAACTGTTTTTT. This sequence encodes CASSPSRGPEKLFF.

J is TRBJ1-2 and V is TRBV19; weak D call: TRBD1 (6 bases). CDR1 is LNHDA, CDR2 SQIVND, per germline (reference sequence). The germline V and J ends were trimmed by 7 bases and 8 bases, with 14 bases remaining between them. The CDR3 spans 12 residues. DNA for the CDR3: TGTGCCAGTAATAACAGGCAGGGGGGCTACACCTTC. The encoded protein is CASNNRQGGYTF.

This sequence joins TRBV29-1 and TRBJ1-2; 7 bases agree with TRBD1. Unmatched junction bases numbered 12, after V lost 7 bases and J lost 4 bases. CDR1 is SQVTM, CDR2 ANQGSEA, per germline. There are 14 residues in the CDR3. This CDR3 reads CSASSRDRLYGYTF. Here the CDR3 DNA reads TGCAGCGCAAGCTCCCGGGACAGACTCTATGGCTACACCTTC.

This chain uses TRBV30 with TRBJ1-5, with TRBD1 as a possible D gene (5 bases). There are 14 residues in the CDR3. Germline V gene data show CDR1 as GTSNPN and CDR2 as SVGIG (reference sequence). V was trimmed by 2 bases and J by 1 base, leaving 9 bases between them. In DNA form, the CDR3 reads TGTGCCTGGAGTTCGACAGCAAGCAATCAGCCCCAGCATTTT. It is translated as CAWSSTASNQPQHF.

This chain links TRBV11-2 with TRBJ2-5, with 7 bases that match TRBD2. J gave up 2 bases and V 5 bases, and 8 bases lay outside the gene matches. The CDR3 has 15 residues. Germline V CDR1 and CDR2: SGHAT, FQNNGV. CDR3 loop: CASSPNRDYQETQYF. CDR3 DNA sequence: TGTGCCAGCAGCCCCAACCGGGACTATCAAGAGACCCAGTACTTC.

The rearrangement uses TRBV2 and TRBJ2-2, with 7 bases aligning to TRBD1. Germline V gene lookup returns CDR1 SNHLY and CDR2 FYNNEI. V lost 0 bases to trimming and J lost 5 bases; unmatched junction nucleotides: 6. The CDR3 has 16 residues. This CDR3 is CASSEADRVRTGELFF. The CDR3 DNA is TGTGCCAGCAGTGAAGCTGACAGGGTACGGACCGGGGAGCTGTTTTTT.